Reported below is one T cell receptor (beta chain). This clonotype appeared many times. The antigen it recognizes is unknown. Base qualities are not provided; no much larger clone lies one nucleotide away. These data come from a study of Graves' ophthalmopathy and Graves' hyperthyroidism (dated by TCRdb to between 2017 and 2018). General notes on the study: Peripheral blood samples were taken at the time of initial diagnosis, before any treatment was given. The study used signatures of the TCR beta repertoire to tell Graves' ophthalmopathy apart from Graves' hyperthyroidism and to predict which patients would progress to ophthalmopathy. In total, 135 blood samples were TCR-sequenced: 43 ophthalmopathy, around 75 hyperthyroidism and about 17 hyperthyroidism-to-ophthalmopathy patients. A discovery set of about 99 patients (43 ophthalmopathy, some 58 stable hyperthyroidism) was enrolled to explore V-J signatures distinguishing ophthalmopathy from hyperthyroidism. The independent validation cohort included approximately 19 hyperthyroidism patients plus 17 patients who later progressed from hyperthyroidism to ophthalmopathy. In about six hyperthyroidism patients, the T-cell repertoires found in thyroid tissue were compared with those found in blood. Following sample collection, hyperthyroidism patients were given methimazole at a starting dose of 30 mg daily, and ophthalmopathy patients were given high-dose intravenous methylprednisolone. The 75 to 100 discovery patients were randomly split 7:3 into training and test sets. General findings and caveats noted by the study authors: No statistical method was used to predetermine the sample size, and group allocation was not hidden from the investigators. In validation, the model predicted ophthalmopathy progression with about 71% sensitivity and 72% to 80% specificity; more than ten predicted patients were CT-confirmed with GO in a median of approximately 6.2 months. In cross-validation, the 13-signature model distinguished ophthalmopathy from stable hyperthyroidism with 87.88% sensitivity and 81.08% specificity, while in the test set the corresponding values were about 80% and 75%. Most of the expanded thyroid clonotypes with a frequency above 0.001 were also detected in blood, and it was suggested that the thyroid immune response may be reflected by blood repertoires.

Spanning cysteine to phenylalanine, the CDR3 consists of 10 amino acids. The read is trimmed to its CDR3 DNA, 30 bases read in frame from base 1. The junction carries 0 bases between V and J, which are trimmed by 4 bases and 6 bases respectively. A patient counted as having stable hyperthyroidism if there was no progression to ophthalmopathy within 18 months of follow-up. Hyperthyroidism patients were newly diagnosed, with disease duration under 2 months, and aged 18 to 65 years. Anyone with other autoimmune diseases, uncontrolled infections, pregnancy or lactation was excluded from the study. Diagnosis was based on clinical symptoms, serum thyroxine, TRAb, thyroid ultrasound and orbital computed tomography. Ficoll-Paque density gradient centrifugation was used to isolate PBMCs from under 11 ml of fresh peripheral blood. Trizol reagent was used to extract the total RNA, and its quality was then checked on an Agilent 2100 Bioanalyzer.

For repertoire sequencing, the TCR beta CDR3 regions were amplified from RNA transcripts. The first round was an RT-PCR using HTBI primers with the Qiagen OneStep RT-PCR kit, and this first round was followed by a second-round multiplex PCR, then size selection and purification. Sequencing of the libraries was carried out on an Illumina HiSeq2000 in paired-end mode with 100 bp reads. As for the authors' bioinformatics: SOAPnuke was used to process the reads, throwing out any read that had adapters, had uncalled bases, had a mean Phred below 15, or lacked an exact constant-primer or identifier match. COPE v1.2.5 was used to merge high-quality paired reads. Each unique nucleotide sequence was treated as a clonotype, and MiTCR v1.1 was used to align the clonotypes to the IMGT TRB V, D and J references. The analysis was limited to V-J combinations with a frequency above 0.0001, which together covered 99.2% of the repertoires. A TCR clonal expansion and chaos score per V-J combination was defined as the ratio of F50 clonal expansion to chaos observed in the TCRdist matrix. Welch's t-statistics and random forest were used to reduce the features to 10 to 15 V-J combinations, which were then used as input to a naive Bayes classifier. The Morisita-Horn index was used to measure how similar the thyroid and blood repertoires were. TCRdb reran the public reads through fastp at Q25 and MiXCR, keeping productive beta chains. Here each entry gathers all rows of one CDR3 protein and keeps the most common genes and DNA. The V and J calls and clone size come from TCRdb's table, not from the authors' own analysis. This sample gives fewer than 650,000 distinct CDR3 sequences in total; 20% to 25% of them show up just once. The ten largest clones represent around 7% of the sample.

This receptor was identified in a woman aged 18-30 years with stable Graves' hyperthyroidism. Some clones in this sample may be carry-over from other donors' samples. Donor details come from another sample of the same person, matched by shared clones. The chain is assembled from TRBV12-3 or TRBV12-4 and TRBJ2-2, with no D gene named confidently. Sequencing was performed on peripheral blood. The bases read TGTGCCAGCAGTTCCGGGGAGCTGTTTTTT. This sequence encodes CASSSGELFF.